This T cell receptor beta chain came from a study of cytomegalovirus exposure and HLA in healthy donors. The CDR3 contains 11 residues. Trimming left V 2 bases short and J 3 bases short, with 5 bases between. The germline gives CDR1 GTSNPN, CDR2 SVGIG (reference sequence). The assay was immunoSEQ multiplex PCR, and TCRdb's table has in-frame clones only and misses some. Altogether about 250,000 clones are present, about 90% being singletons, with the ten largest covering around 13%. The genes are TRBV30 and TRBJ2-7; D call uncertain. This sequence originates from a man aged 18 to 35 in good health and CMV-seropositive. The sequenced sample consisted of PBMCs. This chain's CDR3 is CAWSWDYEQYF. CDR3 coding DNA: TGTGCCTGGAGTTGGGACTACGAGCAGTACTTC. Variable domain in full (rest from reference TRBV30 and TRBJ2-7): SQTIHQWPATLVQPVGSPLSLECTVEGTSNPNLYWYRQAAGRGLQLLFYSVGIGQISSEVPQNLSASRPQDRQFILSSKKLLLSDSGFYLCAWSWDYEQYFGPGTRLTVT.